These 25 T cell receptor beta chains share one sample of origin, sequenced in a study of CD8+CD57+ T cells in acquired aplastic anemia. CD8+CD57+ cell expansion, shown by flow cytometry, had occurred in the patients selected for sequencing. Profiles of TCR beta VDJ and CDR3 were generated from a genomic DNA template. MiXCR was run by TCRdb on the reads, yielding one entry per CDR3 protein. The repertoire holds fewer than 250,000 distinct CDR3 sequences, with about 44% as singletons. The sample taken for sequencing was sorted CD4+, CD8+, or CD8+CD57+ T cells (not recorded which) from PBMCs. These TCRs come from a human donor with aplastic anemia.

Many counts were recorded for this clonotype. The rearrangement links TRBV30 to TRBJ2-7; D unresolved. This CDR3 spans 11 amino acids. CDR1 is GTSNPN, CDR2 SVGIG, per germline (reference sequence). Trimming took 4 bases from V and 4 from J, leaving 8 bases between them. CDR3 in amino acids: CAWISTYEQYF. The CDR3 DNA sequence: TGTGCCTGGATCTCAACTTACGAGCAGTACTTC.

This clonotype has more than one count but fewer than ten. At one end the junction does not follow the germline gene, possibly because of a read error. This sequence joins TRBV15 and TRBJ1-3; D gene ambiguous. The CDR3 totals 15 residues. Germline-derived CDR1 and CDR2 are LNHNV and YYDKDF (reference sequence). The DNA for the CDR3 is TGTGCCACCAGCGGAGATAACGCCGGGCGAAACACCATATATTTT. It specifies CATSGDNAGRNTIYF.

About this clonotype: Given the absence of the conserved phenylalanine or tryptophan at the CDR3 end, a read error is likely. The DNA is left out, because the CDR3 cannot be placed on it with certainty; the CDR3 is given as TCRdb lists it. The CDR3 loop reads CAWREVSSSYLP. The chain joins TRBV30 to TRBJ2-1. Ends included, the CDR3 has 12 residues. CDR1 GTSNPN and CDR2 SVGIG come from the germline V gene (reference sequence).

This clonotype was recorded at least ten times. The J gene is TRBJ2-7, the V gene TRBV10-3; 12 positions agree with TRBD2. Losses at the gene ends were 4 bases for V and 2 bases for J; bases not matched to a gene: 6. Germline V CDR1 and CDR2: ENHRY, SYGVKD. The CDR3 is made up of 16 amino acids. CDR3 sequence: CAISGASGGAAYEQYF. The CDR3, as DNA: TGTGCCATCAGTGGCGCTAGCGGGGGGGCTGCCTACGAGCAGTACTTC.

The chain carries TRBV15 and TRBJ2-3, with TRBD1 identical over 8 bases. The CDR3 extends over 19 amino acids. Per the germline V gene, CDR1 is LNHNV and CDR2 is YYDKDF (reference sequence). V lost 2 bases and J lost 2; bases outside the gene matches: 15. DNA for the CDR3: TGTGCCACCAGCAGACCCAAGCGTCAGGGGGCTACAAACACAGATACGCAGTATTTT. The encoded protein is CATSRPKRQGATNTDTQYF.

This clonotype was recorded at least ten times. The rearrangement joins TRBV9 to TRBJ2-7; D remains unclear. Trimming left V 5 bases short and J 3 bases short, with 12 bases between. The CDR3 is made up of 13 amino acids. Looked up from germline, CDR1 is SGDLS and CDR2 is YYNGEE. The CDR3 reads CASSDGLGYEQYF. The CDR3 DNA reads as TGTGCCAGCAGTGATGGGTTGGGCTACGAGCAGTACTTC.

This clonotype was recorded many times. The rearrangement uses TRBV7-9 and TRBJ2-7; D gene uncertain. From germline, CDR1 is SEHNR and CDR2 FQNEAQ (reference sequence). The CDR3 has 11 residues. The V end lost 2 bases, the J end lost 6 bases, and 5 bases lay between the germline ends. The CDR3 sequence is CASSLPPEQYF. DNA for the CDR3: TGTGCCAGCAGCTTACCCCCCGAGCAGTACTTC.

This chain connects TRBV7-6 to TRBJ1-5; 10 positions agree with TRBD1. The germline CDR1 and CDR2 sequences are SGHVS and FNYEAQ. Germline trimming cut 5 bases from V and 11 bases from J; bases unmatched to any gene: 9. CDR3 size: 14 residues. Here the CDR3 reads CASSRWTGGETQHF. CDR3 in DNA: TGTGCCAGCAGCCGATGGACAGGGGGGGAGACCCAGCATTTT.

This clonotype was recorded many times. The chain combines TRBV13 with TRBJ1-1; TRBD1 aligns across 8 bases. Germline V gene sequence: CDR1 PRHDT, CDR2 FYEKMQ (reference sequence). The CDR3 loop spans 15 amino acids. V shed 4 bases and J 4 bases; nucleotides not matched to a gene: 8. The CDR3 protein is CASSWGTGIRTEAFF. The CDR3 DNA follows: TGTGCCAGCAGCTGGGGGACAGGAATACGCACTGAAGCTTTCTTT.

This clonotype was found many times. The V call is TRBV15, the J call TRBJ2-7; TRBD1 matches at 7 bases. The junction had 15 bases not matched to a gene; V was cut back by 1 base and J by 6 bases. The germline V gene has CDR1 LNHNV and CDR2 YYDKDF (reference sequence). CDR3 length: 17 amino acids. The CDR3 bases are TGTGCCACCAGCAGAGTGATGAGACAGGGAACTACTCGCGAGCAGTACTTC. Protein product: CATSRVMRQGTTREQYF. The full variable domain, its missing parts supplied by reference TRBV15 and TRBJ2-7, is DAMVIQNPRYQVTQFGKPVTLSCSQTLNHNVMYWYQQKSSQAPKLLFHYYDKDFNNEADTPDNFQSRRPNTSFCFLDIRSPGLGDTAMYLCATSRVMRQGTTREQYFGPGTRLTVT.

This clonotype was observed at least ten times. CDR3 DNA: TGCAGTGCTAGAGACTGGGGACAGGGTTCCTACGAGCAGTACTTC. Residues: CSARDWGQGSYEQYF. V gene TRBV20-1 combines with J gene TRBJ2-7; TRBD1 matches 9 bases. CDR1 is DFQATT, CDR2 SNEGSKA, per germline (reference sequence). V gave up 0 bases and J gave up 1 base; unmatched junction bases: 4. The CDR3 loop spans 15 amino acids.

For the CDR3, the DNA is TGTGCCTGGGGGCCGGGACAGGGCGATTCACCCCTCCACTTT. Its translation: CAWGPGQGDSPLHF. The chain couples TRBV30 to TRBJ1-6; 9 bases agree with TRBD1. The V segment lost 5 bases and the J segment 8 bases; nucleotides outside the gene matches: 7. Germline V CDR1 and CDR2: GTSNPN, SVGIG (reference sequence). The CDR3 covers 14 residues.

The chain combines TRBV20-1 with TRBJ1-5; D possibly corresponds to TRBD1 (6 bases). The V end was cut by 4 bases, the J end by 5 bases, with 12 bases between. This CDR3 is 13 amino acids long. The germline V gene has CDR1 DFQATT and CDR2 SNEGSKA (reference sequence). The CDR3 reads CSAIDRLDQPQHF. The CDR3 DNA is TGCAGTGCTATCGACAGGCTCGATCAGCCCCAGCATTTT.

As for this clonotype: The CDR3 does not end in the conserved phenylalanine or tryptophan, so this is likely a read error. The CDR3 nucleotides are TGTGCCAGCAGCCCACAGGGGGCTTTGGATCAGCCCCAGCATCTT. As protein: CASSPQGALDQPQHL. The chain employs TRBV7-2 and TRBJ1-5; 9 nucleotides align to TRBD1. CDR1 and CDR2 (germline): SGHTA, FQGNSA. The CDR3 covers 15 residues. Unmatched junction bases numbered 7, after V lost 5 bases and J lost 5 bases.

The CDR3 coding sequence is TGTGCCAGCAGTCTCTTTAGGCGGCAAGCAACTAATGAAAAACTGTTTTTT. Translating gives CASSLFRRQATNEKLFF. The genes are TRBV6-6 and TRBJ1-4; no firm D call. This CDR3 is 17 amino acids long. Trimming stripped 5 bases from V and 0 bases from J, with 16 bases between. The germline gives CDR1 MNHNY, CDR2 SVGAGI (reference sequence).

In its sample, this clonotype was seen a few times. The genes are TRBV2 and TRBJ2-7; 8 bases match TRBD2. CDR1 is SNHLY, CDR2 FYNNEI, per germline. Trimming took 0 bases from V and 4 from J; bases not matched to a gene: 8. This CDR3 region has 16 residues. DNA for the CDR3: TGTGCCAGCAGTGAAGCGGGGAGCGGGAGTGGGTACGAGCAGTACGTC. Its protein is CASSEAGSGSGYEQYV.

A note on this clonotype: Mismatch with germline at one junction end may stem from a read error. The chain is built from TRBV7-7 and TRBJ2-2; TRBD2 matches 9 bases. This CDR3 contains 15 residues. Germline V gene lookup returns CDR1 SSHAT and CDR2 FNYEAQ (reference sequence). CDR3 nucleotide sequence: TGTGCTAGCAGCAATAGCGGGGGCCAAACCGGGGAGCTGTTTTTT. This translates into CASSNSGGQTGELFF.

This clonotype was observed many times. The chain has TRBV29-1 and TRBJ1-1, with D tentatively TRBD1 (5 bases). Germline V gene data show CDR1 as SQVTM and CDR2 as ANQGSEA. This CDR3 is built from 11 residues. Deletions cut 3 bases from V and 7 bases from J, with 9 bases between. The CDR3 DNA reads TGCAGCGTTGATGGGGCATTTGAAGCTTTCTTT. This translates into CSVDGAFEAFF.

This clonotype was picked up many times. This chain connects TRBV6-1 to TRBJ2-3, with 10 bases lining up with TRBD1. Trimming cost V 2 bases and J 3 bases; bases outside gene matches: 5. The germline gives CDR1 MNHNS, CDR2 SASEGT. The CDR3 covers 16 residues. CDR3 sequence reads: CASSELPGQGTDTQYF. The CDR3 bases are TGTGCCAGCAGTGAATTACCGGGACAGGGGACAGATACGCAGTATTTT.

This clonotype was detected many times. The chain employs TRBV9 and TRBJ2-1; the match to TRBD2 covers 10 bases. Germline V lookup: CDR1 SGDLS, CDR2 YYNGEE. Trimming at V came to 0 bases and at J to 6 bases, leaving 3 bases not matched to a gene. The CDR3 runs to 15 residues. CDR3 sequence reads: CASSVGAGGLNEQFF. In nucleotides, the CDR3 is TGTGCCAGCAGCGTAGGAGCGGGGGGGCTCAATGAGCAGTTCTTC.

A word on this clonotype: A read error may be the cause here, since a much bigger clone is one base away. This rearrangement joins TRBV7-9 to TRBJ2-2; D may correspond to TRBD1 or TRBD2 (6 bases each). V lost 6 bases and J lost 4, with 15 bases in between. CDR1 SEHNR and CDR2 FQNEAQ come from the germline V gene (reference sequence). This CDR3 is built from 15 residues. The CDR3 nucleotides read TGTGCCAGCAGGCGCCTGGGGGGCGGCACCGGGGAGCTGTTTTTT. The encoded protein is CASRRLGGGTGELFF. Full variable domain (remainder filled in from reference TRBV7-9 and TRBJ2-2): DTGVSQNPRHKITKRGQNVTFRCDPISEHNRLYWYRQTLGQGPEFLTYFQNEAQLEKSRLLSDRFSAERPKGSFSTLEIQRTEQGDSAMYLCASRRLGGGTGELFFGEGSRLTVL.

This clonotype was detected ten times or more. This chain joins TRBV7-7 and TRBJ2-6, with D uncertain. The CDR3 spans 11 residues. Germline CDR1 is SSHAT and CDR2 is FNYEAQ (reference sequence). The V gene lost 11 bases and the J gene lost 4 bases, with 6 bases spanning the gap. In DNA form, the CDR3 reads TGTGCCCTAGGGGGGGCCAACGTCCTGACTTTC. It specifies CALGGANVLTF. Filled out from reference TRBV7-7 and TRBJ2-6, the complete variable domain reads GAGVSQSPRYKVTKRGQDVTLRCDPISSHATLYWYQQALGQGPEFLTYFNYEAQPDKSGLPSDRFSAERPEGSISTLTIQRTEQRDSAMYRCALGGANVLTFGAGSRLTVL.

This clonotype was observed once. This chain uses TRBV7-9 with TRBJ2-7, with D possibly being TRBD1 (5 bases). The V end lost 10 bases, the J end lost 5 bases, and 24 bases lay between the germline ends. This CDR3 region has 15 residues. CDR1 and CDR2 (germline): SEHNR, FQNEAQ (reference sequence). This chain's CDR3 is CATRTYFLDSHEQYF. CDR3 coding DNA: TGTGCCACCAGAACTTACTTTCTAGACAGTCACGAGCAGTACTTC.

At least ten counts were recorded for this clonotype. The chain is built from TRBV7-8 and TRBJ1-4, with no clear D. Per the germline V gene, CDR1 is SGHVS and CDR2 is FQNEAQ. V dropped 8 bases and J dropped 0 bases, with 16 bases sitting between them. The CDR3 has 16 amino acids. CDR3 coding DNA: TGTGCCAGCGTACCCGGGGTCGCAGCAACTAATGAAAAACTGTTTTTT. As protein: CASVPGVAATNEKLFF. The variable domain in full, with the rest retrieved from reference TRBV7-8 and TRBJ1-4, is GAGVSQSPRYKVAKRGQDVALRCDPISGHVSLFWYQQALGQGPEFLTYFQNEAQLDKSGLPSDRFFAERPEGSVSTLKIQRTQQEDSAVYLCASVPGVAATNEKLFFGSGTQLSVL.

The rearrangement links TRBV6-6 to TRBJ2-5, with D perhaps matching TRBD1 or TRBD2 (5 bases each). Trimming took 0 bases from V and 3 from J, leaving 11 bases between them. The CDR3 is 15 residues long. CDR1 and CDR2 from the germline V gene are MNHNY and SVGAGI (reference sequence). For the CDR3, the DNA is TGTGCCAGCAGTTACTCGTGGGACCGAGAAGAGACCCAGTACTTC. Translating it yields CASSYSWDREETQYF.